Listed below are T cell receptor beta chains from one sample, sequenced in a study of blood T cell repertoires in COVID-19. The repertoire was sequenced with immunoSEQ multiplex PCR; TCRdb's copy has only in-frame clones and lacks some. The sample shows 200,000 to 250,000 clones, around 90% of them seen only once. Material for sequencing was PBMCs or T cells enriched from blood (not recorded which). These receptors came from a woman in her twenties or thirties who had been exposed to COVID-19. Both conserved end residues are part of each CDR3. Size values are once, few and many counts, or a class for expanded clones, and some rows have none.

v_call	j_call	clone_size	cdr3_aa
TRBV2	TRBJ1-6	-	CASKQDPNSPLHF
TRBV25-1	TRBJ2-7	-	CASSELGQGANEQYF
TRBV6-5	TRBJ2-1	-	CASSRGLARNEQFF
TRBV11-1	TRBJ1-4	-	CASSLMGGRAEKLFF
TRBV7-9	TRBJ2-5	-	CASSSALAGRETQYF
TRBV6-1	TRBJ2-1	-	CASSEAGGRRYNEQFF
TRBV5-1	TRBJ2-4	-	CASSLGLQGAQNIQYF
TRBV5-1	TRBJ2-7	once	CASSLGTVSYEQYF
TRBV9	TRBJ2-3	-	CASSYGLAVITDTQYF
TRBV19	TRBJ2-1	-	CASSIDSGMSVEQFF
TRBV4-1	TRBJ1-1	-	CASSPRDSLNTEAFF
TRBV29-1	TRBJ2-2	-	CSVGNRAPGELFF
TRBV3-1/TRBV3-2	TRBJ2-5	-	CASSPISPQETQYF
TRBV27	TRBJ1-2	few	CASSPTGVNYGYTF
TRBV3-1/TRBV3-2	TRBJ2-1	few	CASSHNDRGNEQFF
TRBV27	TRBJ2-7	-	CASSLNRGSEQYF
TRBV18	TRBJ2-7	-	CASSPKQGFGQYF
TRBV29-1	TRBJ1-1	-	CSGDLVTEAFF
TRBV7-9	TRBJ2-7	-	CASSSTAAYEQYF
TRBV6-5	TRBJ1-1	-	CASSLRGLGEAFF
TRBV30	TRBJ1-4	-	CAWSSGTGTKKLFF
TRBV6-5	TRBJ2-7	-	CASSYTGLAGVDEQYF
TRBV19	TRBJ1-5	-	CASSEFQGQSNQPQHF
TRBV27	TRBJ2-7	once	CASSLSIGDRAYEQYF
TRBV20-1	TRBJ2-3	-	CSASSGRGADTQYF
TRBV14	TRBJ1-2	-	CASSQDSFYGYTF
TRBV28	TRBJ2-1	-	CASSSLVGTGIFYNEQFF
TRBV19	TRBJ2-7	many	CASSKAGTDYEQYF
TRBV5-1	TRBJ1-5	-	CASSLGGTQSNQPQHF
TRBV6-5	TRBJ2-7	-	CATLRTGRYEQYF
TRBV7-2	TRBJ2-3	-	CASSRRTSGTADTQYF
TRBV7-9	TRBJ1-1	-	CASSLGRGSFGAEAFF
TRBV29-1	TRBJ2-5	-	CSGPGGKLAPERETQYF
TRBV6-5	TRBJ2-1	-	CASSYTPYGQGNEQFF
TRBV18	TRBJ2-7	-	CASSPPARGAGYEQYF
TRBV5-4	TRBJ2-3	-	CASSLGTSGRSTDTQYF
TRBV5-1	TRBJ2-4	-	CASSRQDGAKNIQYF
TRBV6-5	TRBJ2-7	-	CASALPSLASEQYF
TRBV2	TRBJ1-2	-	CASSVPGYTF
TRBV5-1	TRBJ2-5	-	CASSSLAGGPWETQYF
TRBV29-1	TRBJ2-3	-	CSSSGTGTDTQYF
TRBV7-9	TRBJ2-1	-	CASRNLRQGAEQFF
TRBV19	TRBJ2-1	-	CASSMGPGVDEQFF
TRBV4-1	TRBJ2-7	few	CASSQGLAYEQYF
TRBV5-6	TRBJ2-7	-	CASSLGAGGSYEQYF
TRBV15	TRBJ1-1	-	CATSREGPLEAFF
TRBV19	TRBJ1-2	once	CASRSRSGIDYGYTF